This T cell receptor beta chain was obtained from a study of esophageal squamous cell carcinoma tumors (dated by TCRdb to the early 2020s). About the full investigation: Immuno relation high and low groups were defined by principal component analysis with K-means clustering applied to immunohistochemical T-cell and checkpoint marker values. Across the 9 to 10 cases, under 2 million TCRalpha and some 1,300,000 TCRbeta total reads were obtained, of which around 30,000 and 35,000 were unique. The purpose of the study was to evaluate TCR repertoire diversity and shared TCR repertoires of T cells in the tumor environment of esophageal squamous cell carcinoma. A wider cohort of 53 surgically treated esophageal squamous cell carcinoma patients in Japan was included, comprising around 21 high and approximately 30 low immuno relation cases. TCR sequencing covered some 10 patients: five randomly selected high immuno relation cases and five background-matched low immuno relation cases.

The library was made by 5' RACE. PCR was performed with KAPA HiFi using TCRalpha or TCRbeta constant-region primers together with a P20EA primer, and a nested second PCR was then carried out with CA2 or CB2. TCR genes were amplified by unbiased adaptor ligation RT-PCR, with reverse transcription by Superscript III and a polyT18-containing BSL-18E primer. Once second-strand synthesis and blunting were done, the P10EA/P20EA adaptor was ligated onto the 5' end of the cDNA, and NotI digestion came next. Both the first and second PCRs consisted of approximately 20 cycles of 98 degrees C for 20 s, 65 degrees C for 30 s and 72 degrees C for 1 min. Amplicons were indexed with the Nextera XT Index kit v2 Set A, pooled equimolarly and quantified on a Qubit 2.0 Fluorometer. Sequencing was carried out on the Illumina MiSeq platform with 2x300 bp paired-end reads. The paper's data handling went like this. Repertoire Genesis software ver.1.0 assigned each read to V and J genes according to the highest identity with IMGT reference sequences. CDR3 was defined from Cys104 to Phe118 plus Gly119 and translated, and unique sequence reads were defined by distinct V, J and CDR3 amino acids. Shared V|J combinations were selected when significance was reached in both a Fisher's exact test in edgeR and a Mann Whitney U test. Repertoire dissimilarity index was computed with the R rdi package after removing singletons and bootstrapping 500 repertoire combinations. The public reads were reprocessed in TCRdb via fastp at Q25 and MiXCR, keeping in-frame beta chains. All rows with the same CDR3 protein become a single entry with the most common DNA and genes. In this record, the V and J calls reflect TCRdb's handling and not the investigators' own analysis. This sample is represented by 200 to 300 distinct CDR3 sequences; roughly 15% of them were singletons. Of the sample, 60% to 80% falls within the top ten clones.

Enrollment excluded patients who had received neoadjuvant chemotherapy or who had no clinical information. The TCR-sequenced cases shown were male and underwent subtotal esophagectomy with 2- or 3-field lymphadenectomy. RNA was isolated from bulk tumor tissue sections using a Qiagen AllPrep kit, and no T-cell sorting was performed. Until RNA extraction, small sections of surgically resected tumor tissue were kept in RNAlater reagent at -80 degrees C. V is shortened by 1 base, J by 3 bases, and the region joining them spans 9 bases. The CDR3 sequence holds 14 residues, the cysteine and phenylalanine included. The CDR3 DNA has 42 bases and is translated from base 1. The germline V gene supplies CDR1 SGHRS and CDR2 YFSETQ. The study at large found these results: Of the 10 or so cases, three showed one dominant TCRalpha VJ recombination along with apparently reduced TCRalpha diversity. The high immuno relation group had higher significant repertoire counts, although the two groups did not differ in total TCR repertoire counts. Fewer than 35 TRAV|TRAJ and under 25 TRBV|TRBJ combinations, including TRAV13-1|TRAJ22 and TRBV7-9|TRBJ2-7, appeared to be shared among high immuno relation cases. Only a few cases were included in the TCR repertoire analysis, and no investigation at the CDR3 clonotype level was carried out. Since the TCRalpha and TCRbeta chains were sequenced separately, neither the chain pairing nor the recognized antigens could be determined. Given the large variation in the TCRalphabeta repertoire, shared V|J recombination candidates may have been selected by chance.

This clonotype is deemed large (0.1 to 1%). Its antigen is unknown. No much larger clone exists at a distance of one base, and base qualities are not known. The clonotype originates from a man aged 45-85 years with esophageal squamous cell carcinoma. The sequence joins TRBV5-1 to TRBJ2-3, with the D gene uncertain. The sequenced sample consisted of tumor tissue. Read as DNA, the sequence is TGCGCCAGCAGCTTGTCCCCTGGGACAGATACGCAGTATTTT. Its protein is CASSLSPGTDTQYF. The CDR3 plus the reference TRBV5-1 and TRBJ2-3 genes for the other parts give the full variable domain: KAGVTQTPRYLIKTRGQQVTLSCSPISGHRSVSWYQQTPGQGLQFLFEYFSETQRNKGNFPGRFSGRQFSNSRSEMNVSTLELGDSALYLCASSLSPGTDTQYFGPGTRLTVL.